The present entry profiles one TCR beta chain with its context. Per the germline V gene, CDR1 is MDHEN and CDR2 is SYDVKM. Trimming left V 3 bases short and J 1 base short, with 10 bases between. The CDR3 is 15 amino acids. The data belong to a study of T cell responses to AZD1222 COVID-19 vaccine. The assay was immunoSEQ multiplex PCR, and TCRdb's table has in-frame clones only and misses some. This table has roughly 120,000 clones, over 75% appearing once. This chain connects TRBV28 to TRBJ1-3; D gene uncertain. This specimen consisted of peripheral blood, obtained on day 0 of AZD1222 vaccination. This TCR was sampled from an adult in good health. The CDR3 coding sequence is TGTGCCAGCAGTTTGTCGACGGCTTCTGGAAACACCATATATTTT. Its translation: CASSLSTASGNTIYF.